This section outlines one T cell receptor (beta chain) sequence together with its context. The data originate from a study of CD8 T cells in Susac syndrome. The V gene's germline CDR1 is SQVTM and CDR2 ANQGSEA. V shed 4 bases and J 4 bases; nucleotides not matched to a gene: 4. CDR3 length: 13 residues. Random hexamers were used to reverse transcribe an amount of about 0.45 to 1 ug RNA. Across 54 Vbeta and 13 Jbeta, TCR beta CDR3 was amplified with immunoSEQ multiplex PCR. TCRdb re-derived calls from the immunoSEQ multiplex PCR reads in MiXCR, one entry per CDR3 protein. The repertoire holds approximately 150,000 distinct CDR3 sequences, with under 95% as singletons. In blood CD8+ and CD4+ T cells, TCR beta underwent sequencing.

The sequence was collected from a human donor with multiple sclerosis. The rearrangement joins TRBV29-1 to TRBJ1-5, with 7 bases matching TRBD1. Sequenced sample: CD4+ T cells from PBMCs. For the CDR3, the DNA is TGCAGCGTTGCACAGGGGCGAAATCAGCCCCAGCATTTT. Translation gives CSVAQGRNQPQHF.